A single sample gave rise to the 5 T cell receptor beta chains below, sequenced in a study of T-cell memory formation after mild COVID-19. TCRdb used MiXCR to reprocess the 5' RACE reads, holding one entry per CDR3 protein. This table holds about 610,000 distinct CDR3 sequences, roughly 17% found once. Sequencing was carried out using PBMCs or a T cell subset sorted from them (not recorded which). The origin of the receptors is an adult woman who had mild COVID-19 (a few samples of this study predate the infection). Cell type and time point are not known.

The chain recombines TRBV12-5 with TRBJ2-1, with 8 positions matching TRBD1. V gave up 2 bases and J gave up 3 bases; unmatched junction bases: 9. The CDR3 contains 17 residues. CDR1 LGHNT and CDR2 FRNRAP come from the germline V gene. The chain's CDR3 is CASGLPRTGGYYNEQFF. The CDR3 DNA reads TGTGCTAGTGGTTTGCCTCGAACAGGGGGATACTACAATGAGCAGTTCTTC.

The chain couples TRBV6-2 or TRBV6-3 to TRBJ2-7; no clear D gene. Germline V CDR1 and CDR2: MNHEY, SVGEGT. This CDR3 spans 20 amino acids. V gave up 2 bases and J gave up 2 bases, with 28 bases separating them. For the CDR3, the DNA is TGTGCCAGCAGTTACGATGGATATCACCATTTGGGCGGAAAAACCTACGAGCAGTACTTC. The encoded protein is CASSYDGYHHLGGKTYEQYF.

At least ten counts were recorded for this clonotype. The junction differs from germline at one of its ends, possibly a read error. The genes are TRBV6-1 and TRBJ2-7, with D hard to call. In germline, CDR1 is MNHNS, CDR2 SASEGT. This CDR3 is built from 12 residues. As DNA, the CDR3 is TGTGCCACCAGTTTAGGGTCCTACGAGCAGTACTTC. Translation gives CATSLGSYEQYF.

CDR3 DNA: TGCGCCAGCAGCTCCTCGGATAATAGAGATACGCAGTATTTT. This translates into CASSSSDNRDTQYF. The rearrangement joins TRBV5-1 to TRBJ2-3; no clear D. Trimming removed 3 bases at V and 5 bases at J, with 13 bases between. In germline, CDR1 is SGHRS, CDR2 YFSETQ. CDR3 length: 14 amino acids.

The chain combines TRBV18 with TRBJ2-1, with a weak D call TRBD1 (6 bases). The germline V gene encodes CDR1 KGHSH and CDR2 LQKENI. V gave up 3 bases and J gave up 2 bases, with 11 bases separating them. The CDR3 is made up of 15 amino acids. The CDR3 spells CASSPGRGPYNEQFF. CDR3 DNA sequence: TGTGCCAGCTCACCTGGCAGGGGACCCTACAATGAGCAGTTCTTC.